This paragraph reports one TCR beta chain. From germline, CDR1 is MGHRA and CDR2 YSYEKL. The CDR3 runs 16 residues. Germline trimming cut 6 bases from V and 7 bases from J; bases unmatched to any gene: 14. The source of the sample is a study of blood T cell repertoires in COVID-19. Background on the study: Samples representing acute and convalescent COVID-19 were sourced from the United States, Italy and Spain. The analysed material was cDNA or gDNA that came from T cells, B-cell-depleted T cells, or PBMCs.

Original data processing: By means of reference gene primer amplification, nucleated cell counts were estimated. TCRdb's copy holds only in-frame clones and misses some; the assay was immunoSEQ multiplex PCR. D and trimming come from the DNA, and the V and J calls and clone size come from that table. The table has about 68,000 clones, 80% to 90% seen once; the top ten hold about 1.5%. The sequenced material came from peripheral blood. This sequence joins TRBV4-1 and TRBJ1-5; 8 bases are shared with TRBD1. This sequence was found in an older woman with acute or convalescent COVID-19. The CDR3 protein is CASSPTDRGDGQPQHF. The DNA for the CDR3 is TGCGCCAGCAGTCCTACCGACAGGGGAGATGGGCAGCCCCAGCATTTT.